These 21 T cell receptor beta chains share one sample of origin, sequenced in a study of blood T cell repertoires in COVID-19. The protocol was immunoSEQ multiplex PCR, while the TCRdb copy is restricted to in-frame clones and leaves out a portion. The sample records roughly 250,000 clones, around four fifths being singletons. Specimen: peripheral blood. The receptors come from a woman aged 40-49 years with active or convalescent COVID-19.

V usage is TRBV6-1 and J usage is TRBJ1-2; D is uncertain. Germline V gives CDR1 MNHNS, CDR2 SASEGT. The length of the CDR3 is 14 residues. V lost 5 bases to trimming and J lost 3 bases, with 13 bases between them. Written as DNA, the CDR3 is TGTGCCAGCAGTTCTCCCCAGGAATACTATGGCTACACCTTC. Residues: CASSSPQEYYGYTF.

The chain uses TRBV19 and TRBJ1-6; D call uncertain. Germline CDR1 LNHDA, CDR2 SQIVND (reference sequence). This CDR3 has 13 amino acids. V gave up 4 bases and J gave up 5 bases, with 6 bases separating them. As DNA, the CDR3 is TGTGCCAGTAGTAACCGGGATAATTCACCCCTCCACTTT. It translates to CASSNRDNSPLHF.

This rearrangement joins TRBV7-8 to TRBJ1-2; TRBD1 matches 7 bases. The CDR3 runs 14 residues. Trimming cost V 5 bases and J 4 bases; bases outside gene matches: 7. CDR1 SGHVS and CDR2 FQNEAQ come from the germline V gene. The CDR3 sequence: CASSGRDSAYGYTF. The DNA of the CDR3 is TGTGCCAGCAGCGGCCGGGACAGCGCCTATGGCTACACCTTC.

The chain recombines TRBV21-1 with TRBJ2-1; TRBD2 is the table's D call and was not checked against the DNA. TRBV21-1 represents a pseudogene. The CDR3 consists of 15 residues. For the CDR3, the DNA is TGTGCCAGCAGCAGGCGACTAGCTCCACGGGATGAGCAGTTCTTC. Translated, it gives CASSRRLAPRDEQFF.

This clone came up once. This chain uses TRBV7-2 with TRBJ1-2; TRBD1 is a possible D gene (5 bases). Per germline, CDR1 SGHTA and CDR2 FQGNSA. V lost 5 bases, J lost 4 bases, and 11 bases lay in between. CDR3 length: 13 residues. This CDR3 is CASSPQDIYGYTF. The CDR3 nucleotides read TGTGCCAGCAGCCCCCAGGACATCTATGGCTACACCTTC.

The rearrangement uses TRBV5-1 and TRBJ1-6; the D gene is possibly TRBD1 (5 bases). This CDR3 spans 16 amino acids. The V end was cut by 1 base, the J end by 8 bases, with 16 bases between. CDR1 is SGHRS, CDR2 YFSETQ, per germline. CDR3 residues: CASSLSRPGIDSPLHF. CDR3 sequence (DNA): TGCGCCAGCAGCTTGTCTCGCCCAGGGATAGATTCACCCCTCCACTTT.

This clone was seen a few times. The CDR3 is CASSVIQYGGTGEQFF. CDR3 sequence (DNA): TGTGCCAGCAGTGTAATTCAGTACGGGGGGACGGGTGAGCAGTTCTTC. This sequence joins TRBV6-1 and TRBJ2-1; 7 bases fit TRBD2. The CDR3 is made up of 16 amino acids. The germline V gene encodes CDR1 MNHNS and CDR2 SASEGT. With V trimmed by 4 bases and J by 9 bases, 15 bases remained unmatched.

The CDR3 DNA sequence: TGTGCCAGCAGTGGGACAGGGGATAAAGCTTTCTTT. It translates to CASSGTGDKAFF. This sequence joins TRBV5-8 and TRBJ1-1; 10 nucleotides line up with TRBD1. Germline V gene data show CDR1 as SGHTS and CDR2 as YDEGEE. This CDR3 comprises 12 residues. Trimming cost V 5 bases and J 9 bases; bases outside gene matches: 4.

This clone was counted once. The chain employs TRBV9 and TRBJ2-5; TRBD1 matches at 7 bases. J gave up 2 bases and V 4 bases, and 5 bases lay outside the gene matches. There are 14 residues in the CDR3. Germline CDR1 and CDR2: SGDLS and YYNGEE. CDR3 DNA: TGTGCCAGCAGCAGGGGGACAGTACAAGAGACCCAGTACTTC. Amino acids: CASSRGTVQETQYF.

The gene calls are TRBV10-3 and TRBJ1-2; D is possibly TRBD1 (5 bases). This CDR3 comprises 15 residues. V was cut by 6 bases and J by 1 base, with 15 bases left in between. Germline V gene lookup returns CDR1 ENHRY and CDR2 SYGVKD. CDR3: CAIRRQSTNNYGYTF. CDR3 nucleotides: TGTGCCATCAGGCGACAGAGTACAAATAACTATGGCTACACCTTC.

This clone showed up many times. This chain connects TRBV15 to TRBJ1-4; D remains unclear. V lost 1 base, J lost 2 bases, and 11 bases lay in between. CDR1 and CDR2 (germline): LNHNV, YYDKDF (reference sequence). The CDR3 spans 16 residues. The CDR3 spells CATSRGARHTNEKLFF. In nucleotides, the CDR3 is TGTGCCACCAGCAGAGGAGCACGCCACACTAATGAAAAACTGTTTTTT.

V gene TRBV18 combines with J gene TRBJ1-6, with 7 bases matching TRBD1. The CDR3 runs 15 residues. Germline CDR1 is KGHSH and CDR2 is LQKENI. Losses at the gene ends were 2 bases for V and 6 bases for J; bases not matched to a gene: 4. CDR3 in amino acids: CASSPAGQSNSPLHF. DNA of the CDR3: TGTGCCAGCTCACCAGCGGGACAGAGTAATTCACCCCTCCACTTT.

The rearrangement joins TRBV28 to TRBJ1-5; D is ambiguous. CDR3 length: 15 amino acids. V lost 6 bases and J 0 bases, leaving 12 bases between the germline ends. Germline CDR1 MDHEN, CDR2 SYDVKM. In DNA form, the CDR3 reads TGTGCCAGCAGAATTCCCGGGGTTAGCAATCAGCCCCAGCATTTT. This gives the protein CASRIPGVSNQPQHF.

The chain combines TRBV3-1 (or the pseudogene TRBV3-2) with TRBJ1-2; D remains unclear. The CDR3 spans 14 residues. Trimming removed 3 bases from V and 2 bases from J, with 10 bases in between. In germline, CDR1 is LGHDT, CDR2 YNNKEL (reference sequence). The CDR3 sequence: CASSHSPKNYGYTF. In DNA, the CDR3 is TGTGCCAGCAGCCATAGCCCGAAAAACTATGGCTACACCTTC.

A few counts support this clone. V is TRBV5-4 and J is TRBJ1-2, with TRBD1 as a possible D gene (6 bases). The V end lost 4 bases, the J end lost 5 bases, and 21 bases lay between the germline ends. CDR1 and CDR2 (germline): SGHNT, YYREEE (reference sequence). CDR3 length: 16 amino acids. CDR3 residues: CASSIPGTTDSYGYTF. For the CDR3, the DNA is TGTGCCAGCAGCATACCAGGGACAACGGATTCGTATGGCTACACCTTC.

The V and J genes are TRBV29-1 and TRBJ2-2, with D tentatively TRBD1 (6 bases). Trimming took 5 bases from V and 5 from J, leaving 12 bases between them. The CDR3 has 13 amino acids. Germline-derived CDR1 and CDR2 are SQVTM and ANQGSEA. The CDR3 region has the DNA TGCAGCGTTCCAACAGGGAGTACCGGGGAGCTGTTTTTT. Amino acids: CSVPTGSTGELFF.

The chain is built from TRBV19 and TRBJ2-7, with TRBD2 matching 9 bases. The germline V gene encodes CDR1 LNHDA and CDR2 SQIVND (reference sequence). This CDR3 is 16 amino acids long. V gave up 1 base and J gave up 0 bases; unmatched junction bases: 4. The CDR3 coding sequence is TGTGCCAGTAGTATAGGACTAGCGGAGAGCTCCTACGAGCAGTACTTC. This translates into CASSIGLAESSYEQYF.

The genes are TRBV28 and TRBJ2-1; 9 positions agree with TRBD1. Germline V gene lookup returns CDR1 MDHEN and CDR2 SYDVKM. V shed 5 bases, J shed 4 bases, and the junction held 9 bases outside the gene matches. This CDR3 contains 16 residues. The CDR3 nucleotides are TGTGCCAGCAGTCCCGGGACAGGGTCCCATTACAATGAGCAGTTCTTC. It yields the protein CASSPGTGSHYNEQFF.

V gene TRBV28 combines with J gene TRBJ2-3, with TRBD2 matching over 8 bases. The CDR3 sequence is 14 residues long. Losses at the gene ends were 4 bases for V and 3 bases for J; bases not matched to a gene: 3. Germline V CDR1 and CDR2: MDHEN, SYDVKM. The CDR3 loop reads CASSYRGGTDTQYF. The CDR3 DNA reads TGTGCCAGCAGTTACCGCGGGGGGACAGATACGCAGTATTTT. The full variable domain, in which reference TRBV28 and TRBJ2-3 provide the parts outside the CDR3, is DVKVTQSSRYLVKRTGEKVFLECVQDMDHENMFWYRQDPGLGLRLIYFSYDVKMKEKGDIPEGYSVSREKKERFSLILESASTNQTSMYLCASSYRGGTDTQYFGPGTRLTVL.

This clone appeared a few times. CDR3 nucleotides: TGTGCCAGCAGTTTTGGTCCCGGGGGCGAGCAGTACGTC. Protein: CASSFGPGGEQYV. The V and J genes are TRBV27 and TRBJ2-7; maybe TRBD2 (6 bases). CDR1 and CDR2 from the germline V gene are MNHEY and SMNVEV (reference sequence). The V and J ends lost 3 bases and 6 bases respectively, with 12 bases between them. The CDR3 is 13 residues long.

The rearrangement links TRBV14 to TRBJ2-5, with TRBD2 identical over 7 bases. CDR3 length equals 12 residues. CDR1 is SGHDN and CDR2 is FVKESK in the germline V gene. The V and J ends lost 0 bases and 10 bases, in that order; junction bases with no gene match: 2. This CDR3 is CASSQEPGGQYF. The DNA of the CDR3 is TGTGCCAGCAGCCAAGAGCCGGGAGGCCAGTACTTC.